This T cell receptor (beta chain) comes out of a study of Ad26.COV2.S vaccination and SARS-CoV-2 variants. Across the whole study: The donor participated in the COV1001 trial, in its Ad26.COV2.S arm. Once or twice, 56 days apart, Ad26.COV2.S was delivered intramuscularly.

Treatment specified: roughly 20 received Ad26.COV2.S at low or high dose, single or two shots; five or six received placebo; per-sample allocation not given. The samples were gathered on day 63 after the first injection of vaccine or placebo. A Boston donor was an adult aged 18-55 years. Profiling relied on immunoSEQ multiplex PCR, and the TCRdb table lists in-frame clones only, not all of them. The sample carries a few hundred thousand clones, roughly 85% recorded once. Of note for this clone: The antigen remains undetermined.

The CDR3 loop spans 15 amino acids. Germline V CDR1 and CDR2: MGHDK, SYGVNS. The ends lost 2 bases at V and 2 bases at J; junction bases unmatched: 3. Study results and caveats: Placebo and vaccine recipients had non-spike TCR breadth that was similar.

This sequence was found in a person between 18 and 60 years old who received the Ad26.COV2.S COVID-19 vaccine or a placebo. J is TRBJ1-3 and V is TRBV25-1, with 7 positions matching TRBD1. The specimen comprised peripheral blood, sampled in a trial of Ad26.COV2.S vaccine versus placebo. The CDR3 is CASSEMTGPGNTIYF. CDR3 nucleotides: TGTGCCAGCAGTGAAATGACAGGGCCTGGAAACACCATATATTTT.